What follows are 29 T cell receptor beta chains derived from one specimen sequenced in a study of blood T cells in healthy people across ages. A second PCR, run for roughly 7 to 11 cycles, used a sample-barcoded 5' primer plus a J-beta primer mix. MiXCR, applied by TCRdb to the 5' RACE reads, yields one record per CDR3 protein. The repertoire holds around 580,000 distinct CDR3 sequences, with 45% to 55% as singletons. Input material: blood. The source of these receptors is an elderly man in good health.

The CDR3: CASSQTGTGSLNYEQYF. The CDR3 DNA reads TGCGCCAGCAGCCAGACCGGGACGGGCTCCCTTAATTACGAGCAGTACTTC. The gene calls are TRBV5-1 and TRBJ2-7, with D perhaps TRBD1 or TRBD2 (5 bases each). The CDR3 covers 17 residues. V shed 4 bases and J shed 4 bases, with 24 bases lying between them. CDR1 and CDR2 (germline): SGHRS, YFSETQ.

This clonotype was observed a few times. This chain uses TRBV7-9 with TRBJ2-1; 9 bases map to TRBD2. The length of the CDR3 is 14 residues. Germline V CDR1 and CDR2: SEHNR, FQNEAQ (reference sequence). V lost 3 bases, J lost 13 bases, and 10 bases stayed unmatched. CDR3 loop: CASSFFLGGGEQFF. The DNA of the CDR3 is TGTGCCAGCAGCTTCTTCCTCGGCGGGGGGGAACAGTTCTTC.

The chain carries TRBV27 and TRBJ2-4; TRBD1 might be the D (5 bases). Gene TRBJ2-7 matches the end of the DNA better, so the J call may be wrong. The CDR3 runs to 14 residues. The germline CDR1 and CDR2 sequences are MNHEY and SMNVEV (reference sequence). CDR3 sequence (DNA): TGTGCCAGCAGTGTTTCCAGGGTCACCTACGAGCAGTACTTC. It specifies CASSVSRVTYEQYF.

The CDR3 is CAIREGETQYF. The CDR3 coding sequence is TGTGCCATCAGAGAAGGAGAGACCCAGTACTTC. This chain uses TRBV10-3 with TRBJ2-5; D is undetermined. The V end lost 6 bases, the J end lost 4 bases, and 6 bases lay between the germline ends. Germline V gene data show CDR1 as ENHRY and CDR2 as SYGVKD. The CDR3 loop spans 11 amino acids.

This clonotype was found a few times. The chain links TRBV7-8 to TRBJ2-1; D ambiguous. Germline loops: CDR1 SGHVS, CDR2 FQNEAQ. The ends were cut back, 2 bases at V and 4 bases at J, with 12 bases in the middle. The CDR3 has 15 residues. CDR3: CASSLLRTPYNEQFF. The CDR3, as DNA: TGTGCCAGCAGCTTACTGAGGACCCCGTACAATGAGCAGTTCTTC.

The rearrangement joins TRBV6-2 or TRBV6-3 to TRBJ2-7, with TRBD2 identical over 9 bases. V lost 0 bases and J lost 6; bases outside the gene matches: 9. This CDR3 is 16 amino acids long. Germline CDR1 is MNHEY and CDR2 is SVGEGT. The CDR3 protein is CASSYSSGRPDGEQYF. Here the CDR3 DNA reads TGTGCCAGCAGTTACTCTAGCGGGAGACCCGATGGCGAGCAGTACTTC.

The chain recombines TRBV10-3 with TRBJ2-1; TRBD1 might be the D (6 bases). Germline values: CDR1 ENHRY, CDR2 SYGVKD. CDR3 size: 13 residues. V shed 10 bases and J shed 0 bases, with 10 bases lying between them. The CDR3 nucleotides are TGTGCCACTGCGGACAGCTCCTACAATGAGCAGTTCTTC. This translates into CATADSSYNEQFF.

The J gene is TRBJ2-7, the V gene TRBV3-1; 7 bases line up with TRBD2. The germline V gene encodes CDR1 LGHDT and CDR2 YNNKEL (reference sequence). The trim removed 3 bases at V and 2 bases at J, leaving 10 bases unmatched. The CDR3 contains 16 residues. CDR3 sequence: CASSHGPAGRAYEQYF. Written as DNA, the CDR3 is TGTGCCAGCAGCCATGGCCCAGCGGGACGGGCCTACGAGCAGTACTTC.

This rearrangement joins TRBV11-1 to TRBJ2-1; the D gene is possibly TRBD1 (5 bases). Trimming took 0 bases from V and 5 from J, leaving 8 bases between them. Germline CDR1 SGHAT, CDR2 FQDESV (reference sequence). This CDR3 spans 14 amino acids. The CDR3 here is CASSLADRDNEQFF. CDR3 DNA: TGTGCCAGCAGCTTAGCTGACAGAGACAATGAGCAGTTCTTC.

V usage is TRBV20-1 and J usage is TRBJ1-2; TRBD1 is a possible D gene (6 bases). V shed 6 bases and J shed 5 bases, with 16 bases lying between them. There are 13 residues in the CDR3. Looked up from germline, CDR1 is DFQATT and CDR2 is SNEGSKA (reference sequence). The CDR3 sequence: CSANTDRPYGYTF. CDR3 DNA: TGCAGTGCGAACACGGACAGACCGTATGGCTACACCTTC.

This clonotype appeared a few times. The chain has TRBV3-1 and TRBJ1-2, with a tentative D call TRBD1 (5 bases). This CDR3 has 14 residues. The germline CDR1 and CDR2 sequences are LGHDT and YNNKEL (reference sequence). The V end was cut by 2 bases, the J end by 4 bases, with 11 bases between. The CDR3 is CASSQRGDSYGYTF. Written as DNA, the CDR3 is TGTGCCAGCAGCCAACGAGGGGATTCCTATGGCTACACCTTC.

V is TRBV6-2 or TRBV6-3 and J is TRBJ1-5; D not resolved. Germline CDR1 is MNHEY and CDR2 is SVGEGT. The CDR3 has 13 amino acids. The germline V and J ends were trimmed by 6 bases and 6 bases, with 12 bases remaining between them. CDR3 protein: CASSPGMLQPQHF. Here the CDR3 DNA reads TGTGCCAGCAGCCCCGGGATGCTTCAGCCCCAGCATTTT.

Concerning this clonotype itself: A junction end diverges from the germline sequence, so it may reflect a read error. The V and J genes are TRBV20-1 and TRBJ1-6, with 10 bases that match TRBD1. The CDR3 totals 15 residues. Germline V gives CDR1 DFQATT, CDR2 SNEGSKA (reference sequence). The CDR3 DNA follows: TGCAGTGCTAGGGGGACAGGGGCGGTTAATTTACCCCTCCACTTT. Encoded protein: CSARGTGAVNLPLHF.

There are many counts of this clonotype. CDR3 residues: CSVDPRASYNEQFF. In nucleotides, the CDR3 is TGCAGCGTTGACCCCCGAGCCTCATACAATGAGCAGTTCTTC. The chain employs TRBV29-1 and TRBJ2-1, with D hard to call. Germline CDR1 and CDR2: SQVTM and ANQGSEA. The CDR3 sequence is 14 residues long. V lost 3 bases and J lost 4, with 13 bases in between.

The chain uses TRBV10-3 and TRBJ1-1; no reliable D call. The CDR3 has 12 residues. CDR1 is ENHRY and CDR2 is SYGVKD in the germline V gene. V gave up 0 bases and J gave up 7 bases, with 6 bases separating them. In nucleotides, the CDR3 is TGTGCCATCAGTGAGTCGGCAGATGAAGCTTTCTTT. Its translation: CAISESADEAFF.

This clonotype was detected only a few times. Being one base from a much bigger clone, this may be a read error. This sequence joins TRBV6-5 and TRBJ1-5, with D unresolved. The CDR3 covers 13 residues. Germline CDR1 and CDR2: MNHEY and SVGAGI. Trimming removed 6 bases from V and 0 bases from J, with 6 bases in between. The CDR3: CASRQDSNQPQHF. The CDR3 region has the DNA TGTGCCAGCAGGCAGGATAGCAATCAGCCCCAGCATTTT.

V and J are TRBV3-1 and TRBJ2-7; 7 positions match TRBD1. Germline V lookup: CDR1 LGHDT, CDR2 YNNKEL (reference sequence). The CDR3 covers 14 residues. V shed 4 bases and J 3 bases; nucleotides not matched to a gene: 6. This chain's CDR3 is CASSPWDSNYEQYF. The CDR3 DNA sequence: TGTGCCAGCAGCCCCTGGGACAGTAACTACGAGCAGTACTTC.

The CDR3 region is CSARTPGQGIVDGYTF. CDR3 coding DNA: TGCAGTGCTAGGACCCCGGGACAGGGGATCGTCGATGGCTACACCTTC. The chain has TRBV20-1 and TRBJ1-2, with 10 bases aligning to TRBD1. This CDR3 has 16 amino acids. V was pared by 3 bases and J by 6 bases, with 13 bases of the junction left unmatched. CDR1 is DFQATT and CDR2 is SNEGSKA in the germline V gene (reference sequence).

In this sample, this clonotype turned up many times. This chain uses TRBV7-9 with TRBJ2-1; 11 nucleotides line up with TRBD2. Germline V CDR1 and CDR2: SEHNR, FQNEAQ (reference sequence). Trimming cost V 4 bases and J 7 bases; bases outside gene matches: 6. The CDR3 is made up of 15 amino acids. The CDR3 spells CASSSRGLAANEQFF. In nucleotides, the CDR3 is TGTGCCAGCAGCTCTAGGGGACTAGCGGCTAATGAGCAGTTCTTC.

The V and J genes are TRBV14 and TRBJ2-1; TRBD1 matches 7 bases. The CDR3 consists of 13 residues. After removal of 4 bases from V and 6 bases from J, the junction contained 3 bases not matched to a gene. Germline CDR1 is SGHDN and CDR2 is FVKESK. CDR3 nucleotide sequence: TGTGCCAGCAGCCCCGACAGGGTCAATGAGCAGTTCTTC. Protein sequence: CASSPDRVNEQFF.

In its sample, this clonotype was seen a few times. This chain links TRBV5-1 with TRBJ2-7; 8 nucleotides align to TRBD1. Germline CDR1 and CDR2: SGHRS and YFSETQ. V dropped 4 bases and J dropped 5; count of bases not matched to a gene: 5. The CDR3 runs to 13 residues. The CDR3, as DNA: TGCGCCAGCAGCGCCAGGACAGGGAACGAGCAGTACTTC. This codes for CASSARTGNEQYF.

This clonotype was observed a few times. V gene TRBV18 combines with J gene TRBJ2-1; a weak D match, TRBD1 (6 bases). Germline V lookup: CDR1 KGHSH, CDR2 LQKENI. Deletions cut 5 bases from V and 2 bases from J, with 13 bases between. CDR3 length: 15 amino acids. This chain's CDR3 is CASSIQGWTYNEQFF. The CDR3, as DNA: TGTGCCAGCTCAATACAGGGTTGGACCTACAATGAGCAGTTCTTC.

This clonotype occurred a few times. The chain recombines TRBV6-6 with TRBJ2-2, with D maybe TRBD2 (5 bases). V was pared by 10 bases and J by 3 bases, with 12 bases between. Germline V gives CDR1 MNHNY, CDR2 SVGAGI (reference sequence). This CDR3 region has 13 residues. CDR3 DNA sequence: TGTGCCATTTCCAATAGCGACACCGGGGAGCTGTTTTTT. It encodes CAISNSDTGELFF.

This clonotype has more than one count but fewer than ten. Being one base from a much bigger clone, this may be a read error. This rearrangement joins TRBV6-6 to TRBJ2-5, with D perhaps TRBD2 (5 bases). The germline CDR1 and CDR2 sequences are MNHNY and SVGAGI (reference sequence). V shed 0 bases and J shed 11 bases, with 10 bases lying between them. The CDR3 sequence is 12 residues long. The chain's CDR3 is CASSYSSDEQYF. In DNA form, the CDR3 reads TGTGCCAGCAGTTACTCTAGCGATGAGCAGTACTTC.

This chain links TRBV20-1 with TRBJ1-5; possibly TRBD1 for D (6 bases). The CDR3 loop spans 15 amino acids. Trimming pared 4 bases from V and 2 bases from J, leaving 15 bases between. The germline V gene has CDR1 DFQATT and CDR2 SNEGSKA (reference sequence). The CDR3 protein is CSATRTGGGNQPQHF. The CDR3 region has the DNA TGCAGTGCTACCCGGACGGGGGGCGGCAATCAGCCCCAGCATTTT.

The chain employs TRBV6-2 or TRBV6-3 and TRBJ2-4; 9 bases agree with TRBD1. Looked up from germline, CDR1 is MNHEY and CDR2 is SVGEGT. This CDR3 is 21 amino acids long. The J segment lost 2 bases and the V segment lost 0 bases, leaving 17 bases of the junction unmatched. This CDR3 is CASSYSISGKTGGLPKNIQYF. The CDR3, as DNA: TGTGCCAGCAGTTACTCGATCTCGGGAAAGACAGGGGGGCTACCCAAAAACATTCAGTACTTC.

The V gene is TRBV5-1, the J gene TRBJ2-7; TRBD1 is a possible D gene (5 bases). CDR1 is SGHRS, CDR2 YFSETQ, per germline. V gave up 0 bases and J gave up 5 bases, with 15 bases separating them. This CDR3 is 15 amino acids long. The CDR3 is CASSLGQGNLNEQYF. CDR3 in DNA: TGCGCCAGCAGCTTGGGGCAGGGTAACCTTAACGAGCAGTACTTC.

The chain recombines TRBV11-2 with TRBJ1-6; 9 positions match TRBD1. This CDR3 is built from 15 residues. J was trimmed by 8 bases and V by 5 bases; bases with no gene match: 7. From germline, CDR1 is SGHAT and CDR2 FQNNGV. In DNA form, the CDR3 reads TGTGCCAGCAGCGGAGGGGACAGGGCTTATTCACCCCTCCACTTT. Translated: CASSGGDRAYSPLHF.

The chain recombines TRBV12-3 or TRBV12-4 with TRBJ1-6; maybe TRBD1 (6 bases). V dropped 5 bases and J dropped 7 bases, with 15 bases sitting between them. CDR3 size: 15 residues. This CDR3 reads CASSPSTGLNSPLHF. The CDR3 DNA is TGTGCCAGCAGTCCCTCCACAGGGCTAAATTCACCCCTCCACTTT.